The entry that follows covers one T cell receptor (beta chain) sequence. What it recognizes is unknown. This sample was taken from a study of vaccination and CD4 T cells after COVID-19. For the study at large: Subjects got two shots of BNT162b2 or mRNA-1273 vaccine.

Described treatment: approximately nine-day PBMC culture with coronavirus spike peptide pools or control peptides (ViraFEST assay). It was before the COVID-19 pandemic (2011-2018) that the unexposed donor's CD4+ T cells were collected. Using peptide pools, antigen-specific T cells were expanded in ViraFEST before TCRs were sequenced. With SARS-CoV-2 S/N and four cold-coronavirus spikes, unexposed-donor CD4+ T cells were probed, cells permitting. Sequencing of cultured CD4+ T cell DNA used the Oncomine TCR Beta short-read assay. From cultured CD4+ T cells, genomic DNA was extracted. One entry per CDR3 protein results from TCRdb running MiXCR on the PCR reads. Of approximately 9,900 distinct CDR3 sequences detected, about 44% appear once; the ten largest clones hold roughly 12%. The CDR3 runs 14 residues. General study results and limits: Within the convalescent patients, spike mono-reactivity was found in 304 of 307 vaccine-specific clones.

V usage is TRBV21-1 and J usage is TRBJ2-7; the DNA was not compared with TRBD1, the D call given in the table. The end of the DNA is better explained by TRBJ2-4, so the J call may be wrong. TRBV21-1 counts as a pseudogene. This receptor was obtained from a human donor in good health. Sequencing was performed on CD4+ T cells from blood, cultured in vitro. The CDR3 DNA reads TGTGCCAGCAGCTACCGGGACATAAAAAACATTCAGTACTTC. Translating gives CASSYRDIKNIQYF.